The 5 T cell receptor beta chains below come from one sample, sequenced in a study of neurological immune-mediated disorders. TCRdb independently ran MiXCR on the 5' RACE reads; one entry per CDR3 protein. The data hold tens of thousands of distinct CDR3 sequences, with about 5.5% observed a single time. Sequenced input: PBMCs. These receptors came from a woman in her twenties or thirties with multiple sclerosis.

This clonotype occurred many times. V is TRBV20-1 and J is TRBJ2-3; D is perhaps TRBD2 (6 bases). CDR1 and CDR2 from the germline V gene are DFQATT and SNEGSKA (reference sequence). Trimming stripped 1 base from V and 1 base from J, with 6 bases between. CDR3 size: 13 residues. The CDR3 here is CSARASGTDTQYF. CDR3 coding DNA: TGCAGTGCTAGAGCTAGCGGCACAGATACGCAGTATTTT.

This clonotype was recorded many times. The chain couples TRBV3-1 to TRBJ2-1; D may be TRBD2 (5 bases). Germline CDR1 is LGHDT and CDR2 is YNNKEL (reference sequence). V was clipped by 1 base and J by 4 bases, with 11 bases between them. The CDR3 totals 15 residues. The CDR3 DNA reads TGTGCCAGCAGCCAAGCACTAGGATCGTACAATGAGCAGTTCTTC. Encoded protein: CASSQALGSYNEQFF.

The rearrangement links TRBV20-1 to TRBJ2-5, with 13 bases fitting TRBD2. Trimming cost V 0 bases and J 5 bases; bases outside gene matches: 15. The germline V gene encodes CDR1 DFQATT and CDR2 SNEGSKA (reference sequence). CDR3 length equals 19 residues. The CDR3: CSARDERTSGSFAGETQYF. The CDR3 bases are TGCAGTGCTAGAGATGAAAGGACTAGCGGGAGCTTCGCCGGGGAGACCCAGTACTTC.

This clonotype was detected many times. The chain joins TRBV5-1 to TRBJ2-1; possibly TRBD1 for D (5 bases). Germline V gene sequence: CDR1 SGHRS, CDR2 YFSETQ. The CDR3 runs to 14 residues. V was trimmed by 1 base and J by 10 bases, leaving 15 bases between them. In DNA, the CDR3 is TGCGCCAGCAGCTTGCGCTCAAGGGGTGGGGAGCAGTTCTTC. Encoded protein: CASSLRSRGGEQFF.

The table lists this clonotype with many counts. The J gene is TRBJ2-1, the V gene TRBV4-1; D is ambiguous. CDR1 and CDR2 (germline): MGHRA, YSYEKL. Trimming cost V 0 bases and J 0 bases, with 6 bases left between them. The CDR3 is 15 residues long. CDR3 in DNA: TGCGCCAGCAGCCAAGATCGGAGCTCCTACAATGAGCAGTTCTTC. This gives the protein CASSQDRSSYNEQFF.